This T cell receptor beta chain was sequenced during a study of cytomegalovirus exposure and HLA in healthy donors. Study results and caveats: An analysis that was carried out later associated some 17,000 TCR beta sequences with HLA alleles at 0.05 false discovery rate. A highly shared variant cluster was judged a likely technical artifact.

The PCR was carried out with 60 Vbeta primers and 13 Jbeta primers. The data were produced by immunoSEQ multiplex PCR, yet TCRdb's version contains in-frame clones alone and is incomplete. The sample is made up of roughly 75,000 clones, and the top ten hold about 0.83% of it. The CDR3 has 14 residues. Germline V gives CDR1 SGHRS, CDR2 YFSETQ. The junction had 4 bases not matched to a gene; V was cut back by 0 bases and J by 8 bases. With respect to this clone: Antigen: not known.

The clonotype originates from a boy aged 5-17 years in good health and CMV-seronegative. This chain joins TRBV5-1 and TRBJ1-1, with 10 bases lining up with TRBD1. Sequencing input: PBMCs. The CDR3 bases are TGCGCCAGCAGCTTGGGAGGGACAGGGGTAGAAGCTTTCTTT. Amino acid sequence: CASSLGGTGVEAFF.